This TCR beta chain was sequenced during a study of blood T cell repertoires in COVID-19 (dated by TCRdb to between 2020 and 2021). Concerning the study at large: Collaborator samples came from the United States, Italy and Spain and covered acute and convalescent phases of COVID-19. The repertoires were released in a freely available public database intended as a resource for research on the immune response to SARS-CoV-2. The samples were drawn from two sources: the first 160 participants of the ongoing ImmuneRACE study, and some 1,300 subjects contributed by 6 global collaborators. The sample metadata nearly always contained a de-identified subject ID, COVID-19 status, age in years and sex. Where available, HLA class I and class II types were taken from metadata supplied by the sample provider and were not determined by assay-based typing. The prospective study material was composed of cDNA or gDNA derived from T cells, B-cell-depleted T cells, or PBMCs. Deeply sampled blood TCRbeta repertoires from subjects exposed to, actively infected with, or recovered from COVID-19 were included in the dataset.

The germline V gene encodes CDR1 MGHDK and CDR2 SYGVNS. The CDR3 runs 14 residues from the cysteine to the phenylalanine. Only the CDR3 region is kept as DNA, spanning 42 bases read in frame from base 1. At the junction V is shortened by 6 bases and J by 2 bases, with 12 bases in between. In regard to this clone: Its target antigen remains unknown. No quality values exist for individual bases; no much larger clone is one base distant.

TCRbeta CDR3 regions were amplified from genomic DNA using the immunoSEQ Assay, a bias-controlled multiplex PCR. As for how the authors treated the data: Within the assay, amplification of reference gene primers was used to estimate how many nucleated cells each sample contained. Sequence reads were collapsed and filtered to measure the absolute abundance of every unique TCRbeta CDR3 rearrangement. Productive Simpson clonality was computed per sample as the square root of Simpson's diversity index over productive rearrangements. What TCRdb holds here is the immuneACCESS table cut down to in-frame rearrangements. Part of the clones is not present; checked against another copy, under half of the missing clones reflect an unresolved V gene, and the others are unexplained. Clone size and the V and J calls come from that table; the DNA yielded D and trimming. Here the sample has approximately 250,000 clones; over 80% occur a single time. Roughly 4.3% of the sample comes from the top ten.

Enrolling through a virtual design, the prospective study's participants ranged in age from roughly 18 to 90 years and lived across some 22 United States geographic areas. Cohort assignment in the prospective study relied on participant-reported clinical history from a screening survey and a study questionnaire. In the prospective study, whole blood, serum and a nasopharyngeal or oropharyngeal swab were collected from each participant by mobile phlebotomists. Participants in the prospective study had the option to provide additional blood draws and questionnaires over a 2-month period. Blood samples from the prospective study were shipped frozen or at room temperature prior to DNA extraction. Study-level results and caveats: The amount of clinical and demographic metadata varied by source and participant and was provided uncurated.

The sequenced material came from PBMCs or T cells enriched from blood (not recorded which). This receptor was taken from a woman aged 25 to 39 with acute COVID-19. The chain uses TRBV25-1 and TRBJ2-3, and the D gene may be TRBD2, 6 bases matching. The CDR3 region has the sequence CASRAGTYTDTQYF. The nucleotides read TGTGCCAGCAGGGCGGGGACCTACACAGATACGCAGTATTTT.